The following is a T cell receptor beta chain sequence with its context. UMI-labeled 5' RACE yielded the TRB cDNA libraries. Using the 5' RACE reads, TCRdb records one entry per CDR3 protein without DNA. The table gives over 35,000 distinct CDR3 sequences; the top ten clones make up around 15% of it. The data belong to a study of CXCR3-negative and CXCR3-positive naive CD8 T cells. Sequenced material: memory CD8+ T cells from blood. This receptor was obtained from a human donor in good health. Some clones in this sample may be carry-over from other donors' samples.

The CDR3: CASSPRTSGGFTEQFF. The gene calls are TRBV11-2 and TRBJ2-1; as DNA is missing, the TRBD2 call by TCRdb cannot be tested. This CDR3 is built from 16 residues. CDR1 and CDR2 from the germline V gene are SGHAT and FQNNGV.